This TCR beta chain was sequenced in a study of T cells in Graves' hyperthyroidism and ophthalmopathy. RNA transcripts were the template for amplifying TCR beta CDR3 regions. HTBI primers were used for first-round RT-PCR of the TCR CDR3. TCRdb called the multiplex PCR reads again in MiXCR, with one record for every CDR3 protein. The data hold some 250,000 distinct CDR3 sequences, with 14% to 15% observed a single time. This clonotype has just a few counts. Diagnoses were established using clinical symptoms, serum thyroxine and TRAb, thyroid ultrasound and orbital computed tomography. This CDR3 region has 12 residues. V was clipped by 5 bases and J by 6 bases, with 14 bases between them. CDR1 and CDR2 from the germline V gene are GTSNPN and SVGIG (reference sequence).

The J gene is TRBJ2-7, the V gene TRBV30; D is tentatively TRBD1 or TRBD2 (5 bases each). Material: blood. The sequence was obtained from a middle-aged woman with Graves' hyperthyroidism that later progressed to Graves' ophthalmopathy. The CDR3 DNA sequence: TGTGCCTGGGAGAGGGGTCGCCTCGAGCAGTACTTC. It translates to CAWERGRLEQYF. The full variable domain, with the rest looked up from reference TRBV30 and TRBJ2-7, is SQTIHQWPATLVQPVGSPLSLECTVEGTSNPNLYWYRQAAGRGLQLLFYSVGIGQISSEVPQNLSASRPQDRQFILSSKKLLLSDSGFYLCAWERGRLEQYFGPGTRLTVT.